These 17 T cell receptor beta chains originate from one sample sequenced in a study of shared clonotypes between healthy human individuals. Measured with immunoSEQ multiplex PCR; TCRdb has only the in-frame clones, and not every one. The data contain approximately 620,000 clones, 95% to 98% of them singletons. Input material: naive CD4+ T cells sorted from blood. The subset was: CD45RA+ positively selected. All receptors derive from a young woman in good health.

The chain recombines TRBV11-3 with TRBJ1-4; no definite D call. Trimming took 2 bases from V and 10 from J, leaving 11 bases between them. Germline CDR1 reads SGHNT; CDR2 reads YENEEA. The CDR3 totals 13 residues. CDR3 DNA: TGTGCCAGCAGCTTAAACAGCGAAAGAAAACTGTTTTTT. Its protein product is CASSLNSERKLFF.

The chain uses TRBV28 and TRBJ2-7; no clear D. The germline gives CDR1 MDHEN, CDR2 SYDVKM. The CDR3 contains 11 residues. V lost 6 bases and J lost 6, with 9 bases in between. CDR3 in amino acids: CASRPRVEQYF. The CDR3 nucleotides are TGTGCCAGCAGGCCTAGAGTCGAGCAGTACTTC.

The chain recombines TRBV7-8 with TRBJ2-7, with TRBD2 identical over 7 bases. Germline values: CDR1 SGHVS, CDR2 FQNEAQ. The CDR3 sequence is 16 residues long. J gave up 0 bases and V 1 base, and 6 bases lay outside the gene matches. The DNA for the CDR3 is TGTGCCAGCAGCTTAGTTACTAGCGCTTACTCCTACGAGCAGTACTTC. This gives the protein CASSLVTSAYSYEQYF.

The chain uses TRBV6-1 and TRBJ2-2; possible D gene TRBD2, 7 bases. The CDR3 has 15 residues. The germline V gene encodes CDR1 MNHNS and CDR2 SASEGT. Trimming shortened V by 2 bases and J by 6 bases, and 13 bases separated the two germline ends. The CDR3 loop reads CASSEPQGGAGELFF. DNA for the CDR3: TGTGCCAGCAGTGAACCCCAAGGGGGGGCCGGGGAGCTGTTTTTT.

The chain recombines TRBV7-9 with TRBJ2-1; D not certain. The V gene lost 9 bases and the J gene lost 5 bases, with 11 bases spanning the gap. Germline V lookup: CDR1 SEHNR, CDR2 FQNEAQ (reference sequence). The CDR3 is made up of 12 amino acids. CDR3 sequence reads: CASVRLDNEQFF. In nucleotides, the CDR3 is TGTGCCAGTGTACGGCTAGACAATGAGCAGTTCTTC.

This clone was observed a few times. Additional DNA sequences in this sample encode the identical CDR3. The chain links TRBV5-6 to TRBJ1-1, with D uncertain. This CDR3 comprises 11 residues. The ends were cut back, 4 bases at V and 2 bases at J, with 3 bases in the middle. Germline V gives CDR1 SGHDT, CDR2 YYEEEE. Here the CDR3 DNA reads TGTGCCAGCAGCCTAAACACTGAAGCTTTCTTT. Its protein product is CASSLNTEAFF.

The chain has TRBV4-1 and TRBJ1-4; D is possibly TRBD1 (6 bases). Trimming shortened V by 5 bases and J by 7 bases, and 17 bases separated the two germline ends. The CDR3 is made up of 15 amino acids. Per the germline V gene, CDR1 is MGHRA and CDR2 is YSYEKL. The CDR3 loop is CASSVQGLLGEKLFF. CDR3 sequence (DNA): TGCGCCAGCAGCGTTCAGGGGTTATTGGGTGAAAAACTGTTTTTT.

The V and J genes are TRBV5-4 and TRBJ2-7; the D gene could be TRBD1 or TRBD2 (5 bases each). Deletions cut 3 bases from V and 3 bases from J, with 13 bases between. This CDR3 has 14 residues. Germline V gene sequence: CDR1 SGHNT, CDR2 YYREEE (reference sequence). The CDR3, as DNA: TGTGCCAGCAGCTCTCCCGGGACCAACTACGAGCAGTACTTC. As protein: CASSSPGTNYEQYF.

The chain employs TRBV7-2 and TRBJ2-1; 7 positions match TRBD2. The CDR3 sequence is 16 residues long. V gave up 3 bases and J gave up 3 bases; unmatched junction bases: 8. The germline V gene encodes CDR1 SGHTA and CDR2 FQGNSA. DNA for the CDR3: TGTGCCAGCAGCTTCTGGGGCGGGACTAACTACAATGAGCAGTTCTTC. Protein sequence: CASSFWGGTNYNEQFF.

The CDR3 is CASSSWGLAGGVYEQYF. The CDR3 DNA reads TGTGCCAGCAGTTCCTGGGGACTAGCGGGAGGGGTCTACGAGCAGTACTTC. V is TRBV28 and J is TRBJ2-7; 16 bases agree with TRBD2. Germline loops: CDR1 MDHEN, CDR2 SYDVKM. The CDR3 length is 17 residues. Losses at the gene ends were 4 bases for V and 3 bases for J; bases not matched to a gene: 6.

V and J are TRBV10-2 and TRBJ2-3; D is uncertain. This CDR3 is built from 14 residues. Germline CDR1 is WSHSY and CDR2 is SAAADI. V was clipped by 0 bases and J by 3 bases, with 7 bases between them. The CDR3 loop is CASSESAVTDTQYF. The DNA of the CDR3 is TGCGCCAGCAGTGAGTCGGCCGTTACAGATACGCAGTATTTT.

V and J are TRBV5-1 and TRBJ1-1, with D tentatively TRBD1 (5 bases). With 4 bases removed from V and 3 bases from J, the gap between germline ends came to 19 bases. The CDR3 totals 16 residues. Germline CDR1 reads SGHRS; CDR2 reads YFSETQ. The CDR3 region has the DNA TGCGCCAGCAGCGTACTTGGGGACGTGGGGGACACTGAAGCTTTCTTT. Protein: CASSVLGDVGDTEAFF. Full variable domain (remainder filled in from reference TRBV5-1 and TRBJ1-1): KAGVTQTPRYLIKTRGQQVTLSCSPISGHRSVSWYQQTPGQGLQFLFEYFSETQRNKGNFPGRFSGRQFSNSRSEMNVSTLELGDSALYLCASSVLGDVGDTEAFFGQGTRLTVV.

The chain joins TRBV5-1 to TRBJ1-1, with a tentative D call TRBD1 (6 bases). CDR3 length equals 17 residues. V was trimmed by 0 bases and J by 0 bases, leaving 15 bases between them. CDR1 SGHRS and CDR2 YFSETQ come from the germline V gene. DNA of the CDR3: TGCGCCAGCAGCTTGGCAGGAGGAGGGGGGCTGAACACTGAAGCTTTCTTT. Translation gives CASSLAGGGGLNTEAFF. Full variable domain (rest looked up from reference TRBV5-1 and TRBJ1-1): KAGVTQTPRYLIKTRGQQVTLSCSPISGHRSVSWYQQTPGQGLQFLFEYFSETQRNKGNFPGRFSGRQFSNSRSEMNVSTLELGDSALYLCASSLAGGGGLNTEAFFGQGTRLTVV.

This chain joins TRBV4-1 and TRBJ2-3; TRBD1 might be the D (5 bases). The V end was cut by 8 bases, the J end by 6 bases, with 21 bases between. Germline V lookup: CDR1 MGHRA, CDR2 YSYEKL. The CDR3 covers 15 residues. This chain's CDR3 is CASAWGRVFPDTQYF. CDR3 DNA sequence: TGCGCCAGCGCCTGGGGCAGGGTTTTTCCTGATACGCAGTATTTT.

The V gene is TRBV7-9, the J gene TRBJ2-1, with 14 bases identical to TRBD2. V dropped 3 bases and J dropped 6; count of bases not matched to a gene: 1. Per the germline V gene, CDR1 is SEHNR and CDR2 is FQNEAQ (reference sequence). The CDR3 totals 15 residues. CDR3 amino acids: CASSLTSGRVNEQFF. The CDR3 DNA follows: TGTGCCAGCAGCTTGACTAGCGGGAGGGTCAATGAGCAGTTCTTC.

The chain couples TRBV10-3 to TRBJ2-6; 7 nucleotides agree with TRBD1. CDR3 size: 17 residues. V shed 4 bases, J shed 0 bases, and the junction held 6 bases outside the gene matches. Germline assignment: CDR1 ENHRY and CDR2 SYGVKD. CDR3 residues: CAISGTGVHSGANVLTF. The CDR3 region has the DNA TGTGCCATCAGTGGGACAGGTGTTCACTCTGGGGCCAACGTCCTGACTTTC.

This sequence joins TRBV5-1 and TRBJ2-2, with a weak D call TRBD1 (6 bases). The CDR3 has 16 amino acids. Germline loops: CDR1 SGHRS, CDR2 YFSETQ. V lost 3 bases and J lost 0, with 12 bases in between. CDR3 in DNA: TGCGCCAGCAGCTCTCGACAGGTAGCGAACACCGGGGAGCTGTTTTTT. Residues: CASSSRQVANTGELFF.